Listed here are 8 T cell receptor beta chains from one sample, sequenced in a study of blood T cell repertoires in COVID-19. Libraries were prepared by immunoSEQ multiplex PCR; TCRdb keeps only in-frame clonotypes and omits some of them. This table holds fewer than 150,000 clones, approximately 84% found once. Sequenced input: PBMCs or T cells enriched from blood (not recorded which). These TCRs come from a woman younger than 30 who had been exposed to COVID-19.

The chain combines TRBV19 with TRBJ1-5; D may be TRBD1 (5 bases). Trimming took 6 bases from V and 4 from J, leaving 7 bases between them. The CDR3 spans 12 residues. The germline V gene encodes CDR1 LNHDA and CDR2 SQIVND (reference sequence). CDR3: CASRGRNQPQHF. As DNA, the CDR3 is TGTGCCAGTAGGGGGCGAAATCAGCCCCAGCATTTT.

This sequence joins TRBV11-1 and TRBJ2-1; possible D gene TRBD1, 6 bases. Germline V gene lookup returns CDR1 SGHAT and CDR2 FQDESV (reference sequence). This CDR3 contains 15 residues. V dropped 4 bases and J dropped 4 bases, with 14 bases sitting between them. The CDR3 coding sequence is TGTGCCAGCAGCTCAACCGGGACACGATACAATGAGCAGTTCTTC. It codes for CASSSTGTRYNEQFF.

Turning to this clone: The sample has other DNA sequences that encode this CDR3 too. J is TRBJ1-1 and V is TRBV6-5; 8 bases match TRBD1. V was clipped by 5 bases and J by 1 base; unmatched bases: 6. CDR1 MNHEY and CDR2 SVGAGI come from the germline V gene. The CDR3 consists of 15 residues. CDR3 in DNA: TGTGCCAGCAGTCCTAGACAGGGGCGGAACACTGAAGCTTTCTTT. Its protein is CASSPRQGRNTEAFF.

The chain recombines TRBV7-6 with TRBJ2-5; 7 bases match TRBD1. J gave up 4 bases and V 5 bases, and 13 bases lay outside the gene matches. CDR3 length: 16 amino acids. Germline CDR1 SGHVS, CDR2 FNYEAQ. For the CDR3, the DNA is TGTGCCAGCAGCACCCGACAGGGAGAGGTTCCAGAGACCCAGTACTTC. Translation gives CASSTRQGEVPETQYF.

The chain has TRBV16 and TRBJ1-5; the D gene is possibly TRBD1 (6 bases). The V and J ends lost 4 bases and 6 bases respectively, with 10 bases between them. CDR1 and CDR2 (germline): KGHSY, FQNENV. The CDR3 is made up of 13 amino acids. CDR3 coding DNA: TGTGCCAGCAGCCCCGGACAGATTCAGCCCCAGCATTTT. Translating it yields CASSPGQIQPQHF.

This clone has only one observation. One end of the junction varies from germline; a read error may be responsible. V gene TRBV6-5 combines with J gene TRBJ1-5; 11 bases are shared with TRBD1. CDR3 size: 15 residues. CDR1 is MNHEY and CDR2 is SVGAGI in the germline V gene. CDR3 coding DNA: TGTGCCAGCAGTCACTCCGGGACAGGGGGACAGCCCCAGCATTTT. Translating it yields CASSHSGTGGQPQHF.

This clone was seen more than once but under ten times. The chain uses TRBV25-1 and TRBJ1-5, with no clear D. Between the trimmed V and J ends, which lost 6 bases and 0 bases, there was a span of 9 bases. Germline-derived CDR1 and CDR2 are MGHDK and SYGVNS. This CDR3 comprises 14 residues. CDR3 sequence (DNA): TGTGCCAGCAGCACAGCCACTAGCAATCAGCCCCAGCATTTT. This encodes CASSTATSNQPQHF.

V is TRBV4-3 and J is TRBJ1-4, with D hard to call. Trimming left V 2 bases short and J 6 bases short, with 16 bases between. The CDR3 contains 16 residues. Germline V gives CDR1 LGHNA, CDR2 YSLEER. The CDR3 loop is CASSQSFRGVDEKLFF. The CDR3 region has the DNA TGCGCCAGCAGCCAATCCTTCCGGGGAGTGGATGAAAAACTGTTTTTT.